This T cell receptor beta chain emerged from a study of CD4 T cells in relation to SARS-CoV-2 and coronaviruses. Findings of the study overall: Roughly three fifths of donors had memory CD4+ clonotypes crossrecognizing SARS-CoV-2 and common cold coronavirus spike. SARS-CoV-2-driven expansion was significantly weaker in crossreactive than monoreactive clones.

CD4+ T cells from unexposed donors were obtained before the COVID-19 pandemic (2011-2018). Trimming took 0 bases from V and 0 from J, leaving 12 bases between them. The V gene's germline CDR1 is SGHNT and CDR2 YENEEA. This CDR3 spans 17 amino acids. On this clone itself: Its antigen is unknown.

Assay: immunoSEQ multiplex PCR; the TCRdb copy retains only in-frame clones and omits some. Counted here are roughly 71,000 clones, around 87% occurring once; the ten biggest clones make up around 1.5%. The source of this sequence is a human donor in good health. Specimen: memory CD4+ T cells from PBMCs. The gene calls are TRBV11-3 and TRBJ2-4; D is unclear. The CDR3 loop reads CASSLEGLNLAKNIQYF. The CDR3, as DNA: TGTGCCAGCAGCTTAGAAGGTCTGAATCTAGCCAAAAACATTCAGTACTTC.